This is a list of T cell receptor beta chains from one sample in a study of CD8+ T cells in alopecia areata. Clones were read by immunoSEQ multiplex PCR, and TCRdb kept only the in-frame ones, dropping some. The table records around 98,000 clones, roughly two fifths of them present only once. The sample consisted of CD4+ T cells sorted from blood. The source is a human donor with alopecia areata. CDR3s include the opening cysteine and the closing phenylalanine or tryptophan. A D gene is named only where the DNA matches it firmly. Some rows have no size entry. The others give once, few or many, or a class for an expanded clone.

cdr3_length: 12; j_call: TRBJ2-3; v_call: TRBV29-1; clone_size: few; d_call: -; cdr3_nt: TGCAGCGGGTCCTTGGGTGGGAGGACGCAGTATTTT; cdr3_aa: CSGSLGGRTQYF
cdr3_length: 14; j_call: TRBJ1-1; v_call: TRBV2; clone_size: -; d_call: -; cdr3_nt: TGTGCCACCAGTGGGGGCCCCGTATCTCCGGGAGCTTTCTTT; cdr3_aa: CATSGGPVSPGAFF
cdr3_length: 17; j_call: TRBJ2-5; v_call: TRBV7-8; clone_size: -; d_call: -; cdr3_nt: TGTGCCAGCAGCTTGCACGGGGACAAGGGGTTCCAAGAGACCCAGTACTTC; cdr3_aa: CASSLHGDKGFQETQYF
cdr3_length: 13; j_call: TRBJ1-5; v_call: TRBV30; clone_size: -; d_call: TRBD1; cdr3_nt: TGTGCCTGGAGACAGGGGCAAGATCAGCCCCAGCATTTT; cdr3_aa: CAWRQGQDQPQHF
cdr3_length: 14; j_call: TRBJ2-7; v_call: TRBV10-2; clone_size: few; d_call: TRBD1; cdr3_nt: TGCGCCAGCAGCGGGGGGACAGGGGGCTCCGAGCAGTACTTC; cdr3_aa: CASSGGTGGSEQYF
cdr3_length: 13; j_call: TRBJ1-1; v_call: TRBV29-1; clone_size: few; d_call: -; cdr3_nt: TGCAGCGTTGAGGTCCAAATGAACACTGAAGCTTTCTTT; cdr3_aa: CSVEVQMNTEAFF
cdr3_length: 12; j_call: TRBJ1-5; v_call: TRBV29-1; clone_size: few; d_call: -; cdr3_nt: TGCAGCGTTGTCGGGAATCGTGGGCCCCAGCATTTT; cdr3_aa: CSVVGNRGPQHF
cdr3_length: 14; j_call: TRBJ2-2; v_call: TRBV30; clone_size: -; d_call: TRBD2; cdr3_nt: TGTGCCTGGACCGGGGGGGCGTACACCGGGGAGCTGTTTTTT; cdr3_aa: CAWTGGAYTGELFF
cdr3_length: 11; j_call: TRBJ1-1; v_call: TRBV29-1; clone_size: -; d_call: TRBD1; cdr3_nt: TGCAGCGTTATGGGACAGGGGGGCGCTTTCTTT; cdr3_aa: CSVMGQGGAFF
cdr3_length: 10; j_call: TRBJ2-1; v_call: TRBV30; clone_size: -; d_call: -; cdr3_nt: TGTGCCTGGGGTATCCATGAGCAGTTCTTC; cdr3_aa: CAWGIHEQFF
cdr3_length: 13; j_call: TRBJ2-1; v_call: TRBV29-1; clone_size: few; d_call: -; cdr3_nt: TGCAGCGTTGCAACGACTGGGGTTAATGAGCAGTTCTTC; cdr3_aa: CSVATTGVNEQFF
cdr3_length: 11; j_call: TRBJ1-1; v_call: TRBV29-1; clone_size: -; d_call: -; cdr3_nt: TGCACAGCCACTGCTAACACTGAAGCTTTCTTT; cdr3_aa: CTATANTEAFF
cdr3_length: 13; j_call: TRBJ2-1; v_call: TRBV29-1; clone_size: -; d_call: TRBD2; cdr3_nt: TGCAGCTCCACTAGCGGGAGGTTCGATGAGCAGTTCTTC; cdr3_aa: CSSTSGRFDEQFF
cdr3_length: 15; j_call: TRBJ2-1; v_call: TRBV29-1; clone_size: -; d_call: TRBD2; cdr3_nt: TGCAGCGTTGATTTCTCTAGCGGGGCCTACAATGAGCAGTTCTTC; cdr3_aa: CSVDFSSGAYNEQFF
cdr3_length: 13; j_call: TRBJ2-3; v_call: TRBV30; clone_size: -; d_call: TRBD2; cdr3_nt: TGTGCCTGGAGTTGGGGGAGGGCCAGGGCGCAGTATTTT; cdr3_aa: CAWSWGRARAQYF
cdr3_length: 13; j_call: TRBJ1-1; v_call: TRBV29-1; clone_size: -; d_call: TRBD1; cdr3_nt: TGCAGCATCAGGGGACAGATGAACACTGAAGCTTTCTTT; cdr3_aa: CSIRGQMNTEAFF
cdr3_length: 12; j_call: TRBJ1-2; v_call: TRBV28; clone_size: -; d_call: -; cdr3_nt: TGTGCCAGCAGTTTACTAGGAAGCGGCTACACCTTC; cdr3_aa: CASSLLGSGYTF
cdr3_length: 16; j_call: TRBJ2-2; v_call: TRBV28; clone_size: few; d_call: TRBD2; cdr3_nt: TGTGCCAGCTCCCGATTCCGCGGGGGGAACACCGGGGAGCTGTTTTTT; cdr3_aa: CASSRFRGGNTGELFF
cdr3_length: 13; j_call: TRBJ2-7; v_call: TRBV4-1; clone_size: once; d_call: TRBD1; cdr3_nt: TGCGCCAGCAGCCAGGACAGGGTTGGAGAGCAGTACTTC; cdr3_aa: CASSQDRVGEQYF
cdr3_length: 11; j_call: TRBJ2-5; v_call: TRBV20-1; clone_size: -; d_call: -; cdr3_nt: TGCAGTGCTGGACCCGGAGAGACCCAGTACTTC; cdr3_aa: CSAGPGETQYF
cdr3_length: 11; j_call: TRBJ1-1; v_call: TRBV20-1; clone_size: -; d_call: -; cdr3_nt: TGCAGTGCTAGTTGGAATACTGAAGCTTTCTTT; cdr3_aa: CSASWNTEAFF
cdr3_length: 15; j_call: TRBJ2-5; v_call: TRBV7-2; clone_size: few; d_call: TRBD1; cdr3_nt: TGTGCCAGCAGCCGCGAGACAGGGGTTTGGGAGACCCAGTACTTC; cdr3_aa: CASSRETGVWETQYF
cdr3_length: 15; j_call: TRBJ2-1; v_call: TRBV5-4; clone_size: -; d_call: -; cdr3_nt: TGTGCCAGCAGGCAAGACTTAGACTCCTACAATGAGCAGTTCTTC; cdr3_aa: CASRQDLDSYNEQFF
cdr3_length: 12; j_call: TRBJ2-5; v_call: TRBV25-1; clone_size: -; d_call: -; cdr3_nt: TGTGCCATCAACGGGGGAAGAGAGACCCAGTACTTC; cdr3_aa: CAINGGRETQYF
cdr3_length: 11; j_call: TRBJ2-5; v_call: TRBV7-8; clone_size: -; d_call: -; cdr3_nt: TGTGCCAGCAGGGATGAAGAGACCCAGTACTTC; cdr3_aa: CASRDEETQYF
cdr3_length: 13; j_call: TRBJ1-2; v_call: TRBV29-1; clone_size: few; d_call: -; cdr3_nt: TGCAGCGTTATGCTACAGACGGGCTATGGCTACACCTTC; cdr3_aa: CSVMLQTGYGYTF
cdr3_length: 11; j_call: TRBJ2-5; v_call: TRBV6-6; clone_size: -; d_call: -; cdr3_nt: TGTGCCAGCCGAGGGAGAGAGACCCAGTACTTC; cdr3_aa: CASRGRETQYF
cdr3_length: 13; j_call: TRBJ2-4; v_call: TRBV29-1; clone_size: few; d_call: TRBD1; cdr3_nt: TGCAGCGCTTTGACAGGGGTGATCGACATTCAGTACTTC; cdr3_aa: CSALTGVIDIQYF
cdr3_length: 17; j_call: TRBJ2-7; v_call: TRBV7-9; clone_size: -; d_call: -; cdr3_nt: TGTGCCAGCAGCTTAGGAAATTCGGGACAAGGGGCCTACGAGCAGTACTTC; cdr3_aa: CASSLGNSGQGAYEQYF
cdr3_length: 12; j_call: TRBJ2-3; v_call: TRBV29-1; clone_size: -; d_call: -; cdr3_nt: TGCAGCGTTGTTAGCCCCACAGATACGCAGTATTTT; cdr3_aa: CSVVSPTDTQYF
cdr3_length: 15; j_call: TRBJ2-1; v_call: TRBV27; clone_size: -; d_call: TRBD1; cdr3_nt: TGTGCCAGCAGTTTCAGACAGGGCCGGGCCAATGAGCAGTTCTTC; cdr3_aa: CASSFRQGRANEQFF
cdr3_length: 14; j_call: TRBJ2-1; v_call: TRBV5-1; clone_size: -; d_call: -; cdr3_nt: TGCGCCAGCAGCTTGGTAGCTACTAACCATGAGCAGTTCTTC; cdr3_aa: CASSLVATNHEQFF
cdr3_length: 10; j_call: TRBJ1-5; v_call: TRBV28; clone_size: few; d_call: -; cdr3_nt: TGTGCCAGGGAAAATCAGCCCCAGCATTTT; cdr3_aa: CARENQPQHF
cdr3_length: 15; j_call: TRBJ2-2; v_call: TRBV6-1; clone_size: once; d_call: TRBD1; cdr3_nt: TGTGCCAGCAGTGAAAGGGACAGGCCGCCCGGGGAGCTGTTTTTT; cdr3_aa: CASSERDRPPGELFF
cdr3_length: 14; j_call: TRBJ2-1; v_call: TRBV2; clone_size: -; d_call: TRBD2; cdr3_nt: TGTGCCAGCGAGGGTCAGCGGGATTACAATGAGCAGTTCTTC; cdr3_aa: CASEGQRDYNEQFF
cdr3_length: 13; j_call: TRBJ2-5; v_call: TRBV30; clone_size: -; d_call: TRBD2; cdr3_nt: TGTGCCTGGAGTTCCGGGGGGTCAGAGACCCAGTACTTC; cdr3_aa: CAWSSGGSETQYF
cdr3_length: 11; j_call: TRBJ2-5; v_call: TRBV29-1; clone_size: few; d_call: -; cdr3_nt: TGCAGCGAGGGAGGTCAAGAGACCCAGTACTTC; cdr3_aa: CSEGGQETQYF
cdr3_length: 15; j_call: TRBJ2-7; v_call: TRBV6-5; clone_size: -; d_call: -; cdr3_nt: TGTGCCAGCAGTTACTCGATGGGCAGCTCCTACGAGCAGTACTTC; cdr3_aa: CASSYSMGSSYEQYF
cdr3_length: 18; j_call: TRBJ1-1; v_call: TRBV23-1; clone_size: -; d_call: -; cdr3_nt: TGCGCCAGCAGTCAATCTAATAAGTCAAGTTTCATGAACACTGAAGCTTTCTTT; cdr3_aa: CASSQSNKSSFMNTEAFF
cdr3_length: 10; j_call: TRBJ2-1; v_call: TRBV20-1; clone_size: -; d_call: -; cdr3_nt: TGCAGTGCTAAGTTCGCTACGCAGTTCTTC; cdr3_aa: CSAKFATQFF
cdr3_length: 16; j_call: TRBJ2-2; v_call: TRBV2; clone_size: -; d_call: TRBD2; cdr3_nt: TGTGCCAGCAGTCCCGCGGGCGGGAGCGTATCCGGGGAGCTGTTTTTT; cdr3_aa: CASSPAGGSVSGELFF
cdr3_length: 10; j_call: TRBJ1-1; v_call: TRBV30; clone_size: -; d_call: -; cdr3_nt: TGTGCCTGGAGTCACACTGAAGCTTTCTTT; cdr3_aa: CAWSHTEAFF
cdr3_length: 14; j_call: TRBJ2-7; v_call: TRBV4-1; clone_size: -; d_call: -; cdr3_nt: TGCGCCAGCAGCCTTCCCGGGGGCAGGGGCGAGCAGTACTTC; cdr3_aa: CASSLPGGRGEQYF
cdr3_length: 15; j_call: TRBJ2-7; v_call: TRBV4-3; clone_size: -; d_call: -; cdr3_nt: TGCGCCAGCAGCCAAGAGGCAGGGGTATCCTACGAGCAGTACTTC; cdr3_aa: CASSQEAGVSYEQYF
cdr3_length: 12; j_call: TRBJ1-2; v_call: TRBV30; clone_size: -; d_call: -; cdr3_nt: TGTGCCTGGACGCCGGTTAACTATGGCTACACCTTC; cdr3_aa: CAWTPVNYGYTF
cdr3_length: 13; j_call: TRBJ2-3; v_call: TRBV29-1; clone_size: -; d_call: -; cdr3_nt: TGCAGCGTTGAGCGGGGACAGACCGATACGCAGTATTTT; cdr3_aa: CSVERGQTDTQYF
cdr3_length: 18; j_call: TRBJ2-3; v_call: TRBV5-1; clone_size: few; d_call: TRBD2; cdr3_nt: TGCGCCAGCAGCTTCACTGGACTAGCGGGAGGCATGGTGGATACGCAGTATTTT; cdr3_aa: CASSFTGLAGGMVDTQYF
cdr3_length: 12; j_call: TRBJ2-7; v_call: TRBV29-1; clone_size: -; d_call: -; cdr3_nt: TGCAGCGTTGTTTCAACGCGCTACGAGCAGTACTTC; cdr3_aa: CSVVSTRYEQYF
cdr3_length: 13; j_call: TRBJ2-1; v_call: TRBV29-1; clone_size: -; d_call: -; cdr3_nt: TGCAGCGTTAACGGGGGCTTGTACAATGAGCAGTTCTTC; cdr3_aa: CSVNGGLYNEQFF
cdr3_length: 14; j_call: TRBJ2-1; v_call: TRBV29-1; clone_size: few; d_call: -; cdr3_nt: TGCAGCGGCGGACAACACGGCATCCACAATGAGCAGTTCTTC; cdr3_aa: CSGGQHGIHNEQFF
cdr3_length: 11; j_call: TRBJ2-3; v_call: TRBV2; clone_size: -; d_call: TRBD2; cdr3_nt: TGTGCCAGCAGTGAGCTAGCGGGAACGTATTTT; cdr3_aa: CASSELAGTYF
cdr3_length: 15; j_call: TRBJ2-3; v_call: TRBV28; clone_size: few; d_call: TRBD1; cdr3_nt: TGTGCCAGCAGCCAGGACAGGGGGTTGACAGATACGCAGTATTTT; cdr3_aa: CASSQDRGLTDTQYF
cdr3_length: 15; j_call: TRBJ2-3; v_call: TRBV7-8; clone_size: -; d_call: -; cdr3_nt: TGTGCCAGCAGCATTGACTCACCAACCGGTGATACGCAGTATTTT; cdr3_aa: CASSIDSPTGDTQYF
cdr3_length: 14; j_call: TRBJ2-2; v_call: TRBV29-1; clone_size: -; d_call: TRBD2; cdr3_nt: TGCAGCGTTGGCGGCGGGAGGAACACCGGGGAGCTGTTTTTT; cdr3_aa: CSVGGGRNTGELFF
cdr3_length: 13; j_call: TRBJ2-1; v_call: TRBV29-1; clone_size: -; d_call: TRBD2; cdr3_nt: TGCAGCGTTAGCGGGAGGGCCCGCGATGAGCAGTTCTTC; cdr3_aa: CSVSGRARDEQFF